Listed below are T cell receptor beta chains from one sample, sequenced in a study of cytomegalovirus exposure and HLA in healthy donors. The assay was immunoSEQ multiplex PCR, and TCRdb's table has in-frame clones only and misses some. This table has roughly 140,000 clones, around 79% appearing once. Input material: PBMCs. These receptors originate from a man between 18 and 35 years old in good health and CMV-seronegative. Each CDR3 is given with its conserved first and last residue. Each record gives: V gene, CDR3 length, CDR3 protein.

V: TRBV6-4; length: 15; CDR3: CASSEQGAGTGELFF
V: TRBV7-8; length: 14; CDR3: CASSRGDSSYEQYF
V: TRBV6-5; length: 14; CDR3: CASRLAGPRNEQFF
V: TRBV10-3; length: 12; CDR3: CAVGGDQETQYF
V: TRBV6-5; length: 14; CDR3: CASRGTGGNQPQHF
V: TRBV6-6; length: 14; CDR3: CASKRDRVGYEQYF
V: TRBV28; length: 13; CDR3: CASSLSQNNEQFF
V: TRBV19; length: 15; CDR3: CASSMSGGVPYEQYF
V: TRBV5-5; length: 17; CDR3: CASSLVGTGIGTGELFF
V: TRBV5-4; length: 16; CDR3: CASRRSGTGFSYEQYF
V: TRBV13; length: 15; CDR3: CASSLFRGSNQPQHF
V: TRBV7-2; length: 18; CDR3: CASSPRSETGAGANVLTF
V: TRBV4-3; length: 17; CDR3: CASSQAPLRGSSDEQYF
V: TRBV10-3; length: 11; CDR3: CAISPGGEAFF
V: TRBV7-2; length: 15; CDR3: CASSLTTAFAGELFF
V: TRBV7-2; length: 17; CDR3: CASSRTRGTSGSVREFF
V: TRBV7-9; length: 17; CDR3: CSSSHFAGQGADTEAFF
V: TRBV18; length: 14; CDR3: CASSPKEQNTEAFF
V: TRBV9; length: 16; CDR3: CASSVVERPTYNEQFF
V: TRBV25-1; length: 15; CDR3: CASSELAGWDETQYF
V: TRBV5-1; length: 16; CDR3: CASSLLPTSATYEQYF
V: TRBV10-3; length: 13; CDR3: CATGGLSTDTQYF
V: TRBV29-1; length: 15; CDR3: CSVPGPGKQGDGYTF
V: TRBV4-3; length: 13; CDR3: CASRAGGPVAQYF
V: TRBV7-2; length: 15; CDR3: CASSLLLGGDNEQFF
V: TRBV11-2; length: 14; CDR3: CASSLDSGRYEQYF
V: TRBV6-5; length: 14; CDR3: CASSYRTGATEAFF
V: TRBV6-6; length: 15; CDR3: CASSYVLAGTGELFF